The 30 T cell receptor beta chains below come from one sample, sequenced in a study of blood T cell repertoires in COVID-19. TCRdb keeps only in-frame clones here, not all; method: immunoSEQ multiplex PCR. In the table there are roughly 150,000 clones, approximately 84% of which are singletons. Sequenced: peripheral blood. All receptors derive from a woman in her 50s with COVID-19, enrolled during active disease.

CDR3 sequence (DNA): TGTGCCAGCACCGTTCGGTTTGAGGAGGATACGCAGTATTTT. Translated: CASTVRFEEDTQYF. V gene TRBV6-5 combines with J gene TRBJ2-3; D unclear. The ends were cut back, 7 bases at V and 6 bases at J, with 17 bases in the middle. CDR3 length equals 14 residues. Germline CDR1 MNHEY, CDR2 SVGAGI.

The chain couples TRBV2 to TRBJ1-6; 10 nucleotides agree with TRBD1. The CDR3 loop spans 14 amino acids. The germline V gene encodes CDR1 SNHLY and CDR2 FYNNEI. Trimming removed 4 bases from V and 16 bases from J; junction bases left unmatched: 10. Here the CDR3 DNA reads TGTGCCAGCAGTGTAGACAGGGGGCTTTTACCTCTCCACTTT. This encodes CASSVDRGLLPLHF.

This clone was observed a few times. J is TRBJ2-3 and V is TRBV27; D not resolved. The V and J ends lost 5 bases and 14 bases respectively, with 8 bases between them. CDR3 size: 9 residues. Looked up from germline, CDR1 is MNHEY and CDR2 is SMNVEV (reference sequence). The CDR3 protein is CASSPHVYF. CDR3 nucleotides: TGTGCCAGCAGTCCCCATGTGTATTTT.

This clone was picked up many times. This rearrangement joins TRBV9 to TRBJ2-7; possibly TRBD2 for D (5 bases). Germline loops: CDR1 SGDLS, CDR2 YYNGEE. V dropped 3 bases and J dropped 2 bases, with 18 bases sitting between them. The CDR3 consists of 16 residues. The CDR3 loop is CASSAGGLLNPYEQYF. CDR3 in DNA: TGTGCCAGCAGCGCTGGAGGACTTCTTAATCCCTACGAGCAGTACTTC.

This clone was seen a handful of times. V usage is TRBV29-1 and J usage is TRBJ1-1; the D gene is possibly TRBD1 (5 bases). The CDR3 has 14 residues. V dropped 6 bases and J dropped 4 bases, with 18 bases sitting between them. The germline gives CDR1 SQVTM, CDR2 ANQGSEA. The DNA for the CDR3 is TGCAGCGTACAAGCGTCCGGGGGAAGCACTGAAGCTTTCTTT. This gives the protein CSVQASGGSTEAFF. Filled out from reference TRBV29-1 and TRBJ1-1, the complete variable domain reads SAVISQKPSRDICQRGTSLTIQCQVDSQVTMMFWYRQQPGQSLTLIATANQGSEATYESGFVIDKFPISRPNLTFSTLTVSNMSPEDSSIYLCSVQASGGSTEAFFGQGTRLTVV.

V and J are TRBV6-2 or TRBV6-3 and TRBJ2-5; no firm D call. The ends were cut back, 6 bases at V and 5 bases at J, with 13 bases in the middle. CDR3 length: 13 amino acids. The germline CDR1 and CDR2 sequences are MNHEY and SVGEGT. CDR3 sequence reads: CASSPSLPETQYF. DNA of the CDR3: TGTGCCAGCAGCCCCTCCCTTCCCGAGACCCAGTACTTC.

For the CDR3, the DNA is TGTGCCAGCAGCTTAGGGCTAGCGGGGGTTGCAGATACGCAGTATTTT. This sequence encodes CASSLGLAGVADTQYF. The chain is built from TRBV7-3 and TRBJ2-3; 10 bases line up with TRBD2. The germline gives CDR1 SGHTA, CDR2 FQGTGA. CDR3 length: 16 residues. Unmatched junction bases numbered 6, after V lost 2 bases and J lost 4 bases.

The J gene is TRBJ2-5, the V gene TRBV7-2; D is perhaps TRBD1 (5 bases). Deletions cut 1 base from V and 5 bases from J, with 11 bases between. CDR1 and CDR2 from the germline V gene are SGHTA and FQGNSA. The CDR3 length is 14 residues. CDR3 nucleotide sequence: TGTGCCAGCAGCTTAGGGGGCCTTAGGGAGACCCAGTACTTC. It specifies CASSLGGLRETQYF. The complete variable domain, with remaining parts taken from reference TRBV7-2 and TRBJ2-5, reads GAGVSQSPSNKVTEKGKDVELRCDPISGHTALYWYRQSLGQGLEFLIYFQGNSAPDKSGLPSDRFSAERTGGSVSTLTIQRTQQEDSAVYLCASSLGGLRETQYFGPGTRLLVL.

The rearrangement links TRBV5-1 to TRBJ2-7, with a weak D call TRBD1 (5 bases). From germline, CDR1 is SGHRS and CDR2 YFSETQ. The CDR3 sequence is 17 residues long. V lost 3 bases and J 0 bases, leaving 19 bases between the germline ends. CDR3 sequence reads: CASSWGTWGSSSYEQYF. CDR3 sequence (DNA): TGCGCCAGCAGCTGGGGCACCTGGGGCTCGAGCTCCTACGAGCAGTACTTC.

Here the CDR3 DNA reads TGCGCCAGCAGCACAACAGGGGAAGGTTACTATGGCTACACCTTC. Its translation is CASSTTGEGYYGYTF. The chain joins TRBV5-1 to TRBJ1-2; 7 bases are shared with TRBD1. V shed 4 bases, J shed 3 bases, and the junction held 9 bases outside the gene matches. The CDR3 spans 15 residues. CDR1 is SGHRS and CDR2 is YFSETQ in the germline V gene.

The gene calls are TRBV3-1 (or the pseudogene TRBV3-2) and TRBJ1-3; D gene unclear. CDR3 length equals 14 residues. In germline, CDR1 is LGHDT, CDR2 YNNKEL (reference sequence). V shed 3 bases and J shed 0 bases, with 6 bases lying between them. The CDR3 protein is CASSQRNSGNTIYF. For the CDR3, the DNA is TGTGCCAGCAGCCAGCGCAACTCTGGAAACACCATATATTTT.

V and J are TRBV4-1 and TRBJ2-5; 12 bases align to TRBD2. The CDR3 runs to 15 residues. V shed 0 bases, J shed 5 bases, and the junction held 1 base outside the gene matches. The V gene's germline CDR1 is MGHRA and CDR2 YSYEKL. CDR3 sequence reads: CASSQELAGGETQYF. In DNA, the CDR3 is TGCGCCAGCAGCCAAGAACTAGCGGGGGGTGAGACCCAGTACTTC.

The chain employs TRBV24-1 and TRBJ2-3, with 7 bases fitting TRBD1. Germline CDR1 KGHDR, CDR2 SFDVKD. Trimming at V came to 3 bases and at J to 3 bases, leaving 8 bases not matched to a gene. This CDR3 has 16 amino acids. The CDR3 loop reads CATSDRQGSATDTQYF. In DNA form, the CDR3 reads TGTGCCACCAGTGATCGACAGGGTAGCGCTACAGATACGCAGTATTTT.

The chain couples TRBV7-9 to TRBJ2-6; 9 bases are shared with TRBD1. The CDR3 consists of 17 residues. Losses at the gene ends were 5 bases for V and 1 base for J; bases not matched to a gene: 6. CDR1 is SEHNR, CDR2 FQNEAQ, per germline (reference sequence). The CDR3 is CASSPRQGVSGANVLTF. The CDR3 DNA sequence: TGTGCCAGCAGCCCCAGACAGGGGGTTTCTGGGGCCAACGTCCTGACTTTC.

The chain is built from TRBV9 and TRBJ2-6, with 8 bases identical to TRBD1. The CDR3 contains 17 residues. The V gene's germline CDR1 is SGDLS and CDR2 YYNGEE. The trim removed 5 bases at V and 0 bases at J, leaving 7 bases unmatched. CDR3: CASRPGQAPSGANVLTF. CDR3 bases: TGTGCCAGCAGACCGGGACAGGCACCCTCTGGGGCCAACGTCCTGACTTTC.

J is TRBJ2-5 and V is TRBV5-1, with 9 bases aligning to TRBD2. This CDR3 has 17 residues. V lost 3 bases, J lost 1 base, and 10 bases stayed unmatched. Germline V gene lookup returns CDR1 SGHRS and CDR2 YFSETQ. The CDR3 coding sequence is TGCGCCAGCAGCTCGTTAGCGGGGGTAGGAATCCAAGAGACCCAGTACTTC. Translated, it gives CASSSLAGVGIQETQYF.

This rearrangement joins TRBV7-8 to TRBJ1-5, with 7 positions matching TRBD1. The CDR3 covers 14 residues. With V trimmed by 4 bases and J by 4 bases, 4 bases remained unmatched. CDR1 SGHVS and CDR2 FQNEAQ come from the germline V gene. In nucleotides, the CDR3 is TGTGCCAGCAGCTCGGGACAGCTGAATCAGCCCCAGCATTTT. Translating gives CASSSGQLNQPQHF.

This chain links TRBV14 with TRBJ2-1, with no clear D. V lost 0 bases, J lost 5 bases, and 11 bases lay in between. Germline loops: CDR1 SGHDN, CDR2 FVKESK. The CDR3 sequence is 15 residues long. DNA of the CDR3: TGTGCCAGCAGCCAAGATTCCGACTCACACAATGAGCAGTTCTTC. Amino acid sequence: CASSQDSDSHNEQFF. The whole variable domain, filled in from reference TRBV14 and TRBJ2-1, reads EAGVTQFPSHSVIEKGQTVTLRCDPISGHDNLYWYRRVMGKEIKFLLHFVKESKQDESGMPNNRFLAERTGGTYSTLKVQPAELEDSGVYFCASSQDSDSHNEQFFGPGTRLTVL.

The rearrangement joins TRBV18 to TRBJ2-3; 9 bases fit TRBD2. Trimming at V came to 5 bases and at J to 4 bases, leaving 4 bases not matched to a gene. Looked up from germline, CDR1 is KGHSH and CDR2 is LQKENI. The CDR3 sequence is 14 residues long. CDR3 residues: CASSFRTSADTQYF. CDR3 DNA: TGTGCCAGCTCATTCCGGACTAGCGCAGATACGCAGTATTTT.

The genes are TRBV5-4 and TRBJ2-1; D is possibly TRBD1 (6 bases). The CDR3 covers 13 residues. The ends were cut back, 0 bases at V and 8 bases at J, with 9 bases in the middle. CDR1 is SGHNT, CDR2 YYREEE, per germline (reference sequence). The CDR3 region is CASSLGQGYEQFF. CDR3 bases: TGTGCCAGCAGCTTGGGGCAGGGGTATGAGCAGTTCTTC.

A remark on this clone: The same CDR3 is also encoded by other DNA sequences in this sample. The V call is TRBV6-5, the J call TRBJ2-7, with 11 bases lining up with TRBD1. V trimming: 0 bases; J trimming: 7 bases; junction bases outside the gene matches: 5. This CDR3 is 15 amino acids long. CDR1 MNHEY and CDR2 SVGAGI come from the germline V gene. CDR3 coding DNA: TGTGCCAGCAGTTACTCTGGACAGGGGGCTTGGGAGCAGTACTTC. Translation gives CASSYSGQGAWEQYF.

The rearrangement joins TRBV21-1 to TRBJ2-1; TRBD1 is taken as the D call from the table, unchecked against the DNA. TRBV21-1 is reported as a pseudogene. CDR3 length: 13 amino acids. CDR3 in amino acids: CASSKDQYNEQFF. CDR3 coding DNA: TGTGCCAGCAGCAAAGATCAGTATAATGAGCAGTTCTTC.

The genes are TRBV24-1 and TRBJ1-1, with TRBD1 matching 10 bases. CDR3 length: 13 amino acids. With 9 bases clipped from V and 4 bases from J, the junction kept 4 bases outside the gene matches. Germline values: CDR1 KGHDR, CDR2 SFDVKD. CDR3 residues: CATVRTGGTEAFF. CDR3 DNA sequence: TGTGCCACCGTTCGGACAGGGGGCACTGAAGCTTTCTTT.

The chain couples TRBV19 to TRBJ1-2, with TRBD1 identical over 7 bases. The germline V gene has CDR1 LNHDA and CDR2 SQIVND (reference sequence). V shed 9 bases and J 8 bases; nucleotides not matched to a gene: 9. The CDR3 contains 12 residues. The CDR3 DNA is TGTGCCAGCAGACCGACAGGGTGGGGCTACACCTTC. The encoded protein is CASRPTGWGYTF.

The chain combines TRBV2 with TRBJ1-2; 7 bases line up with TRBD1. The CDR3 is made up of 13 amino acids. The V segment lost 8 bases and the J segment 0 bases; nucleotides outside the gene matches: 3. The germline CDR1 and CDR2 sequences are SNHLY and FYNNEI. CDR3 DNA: TGTGCCAGCGGGACAGTGGCTAACTATGGCTACACCTTC. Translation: CASGTVANYGYTF. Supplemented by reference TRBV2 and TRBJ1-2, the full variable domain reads EPEVTQTPSHQVTQMGQEVILRCVPISNHLYFYWYRQILGQKVEFLVSFYNNEISEKSEIFDDQFSVERPDGSNFTLKIRSTKLEDSAMYFCASGTVANYGYTFGSGTRLTVV.

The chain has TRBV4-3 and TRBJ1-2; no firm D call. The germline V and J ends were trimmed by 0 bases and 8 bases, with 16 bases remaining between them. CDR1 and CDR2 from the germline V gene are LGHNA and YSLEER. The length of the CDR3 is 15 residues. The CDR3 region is CASSQDLGQEVGYTF. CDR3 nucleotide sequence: TGCGCCAGCAGCCAAGATTTAGGGCAGGAGGTCGGCTACACCTTC.

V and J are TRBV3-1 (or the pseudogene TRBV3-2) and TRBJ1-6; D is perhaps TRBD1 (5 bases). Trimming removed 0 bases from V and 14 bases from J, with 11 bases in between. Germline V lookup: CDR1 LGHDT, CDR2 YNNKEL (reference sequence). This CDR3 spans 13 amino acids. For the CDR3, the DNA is TGTGCCAGCAGCCAAGATTCAGGGTTGACCCTCCACTTT. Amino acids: CASSQDSGLTLHF.

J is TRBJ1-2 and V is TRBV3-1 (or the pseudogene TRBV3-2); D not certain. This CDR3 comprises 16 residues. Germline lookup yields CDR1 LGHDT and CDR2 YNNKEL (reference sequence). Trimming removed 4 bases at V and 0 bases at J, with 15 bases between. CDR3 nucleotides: TGTGCCAGCAGCCCGAGCCTCCTATCGGCTAACTATGGCTACACCTTC. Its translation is CASSPSLLSANYGYTF.

CDR3 region: CAWSTRGQSPLHF. CDR3 nucleotide sequence: TGTGCCTGGAGTACCCGGGGTCAATCACCCCTCCACTTT. The chain carries TRBV30 and TRBJ1-6; D gene uncertain. Trimming cost V 2 bases and J 10 bases, with 12 bases left between them. The germline V gene has CDR1 GTSNPN and CDR2 SVGIG (reference sequence). The CDR3 extends over 13 amino acids.

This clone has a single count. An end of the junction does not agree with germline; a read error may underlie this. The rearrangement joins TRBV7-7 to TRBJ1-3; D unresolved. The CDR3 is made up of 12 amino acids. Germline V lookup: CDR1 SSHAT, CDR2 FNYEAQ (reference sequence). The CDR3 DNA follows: TGTGCTAGCAGCCCCGGCGGGGACACCATATATTTT. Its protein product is CASSPGGDTIYF.